Listed below are T cell receptor beta chains from one sample, sequenced in a study of blood T cell repertoires in COVID-19. TCRdb's copy holds only in-frame clones and misses some; the assay was immunoSEQ multiplex PCR. This sample has around 46,000 clones; 86% occur once, and the top ten carry approximately 15%. The sequenced sample consisted of peripheral blood. The receptor source for this set is a man in his 60s with active or convalescent COVID-19. Both conserved end residues are part of each CDR3. A D gene is named only where the DNA matches it firmly. Some rows have no size entry. The others give once, few or many, or a class for an expanded clone.

>TRBV27|TRBJ1-1|TRBD1|NA
TGTGCCAGCAGTCAAAGGACAGGCCTCATCATGAACACTGAAGCTTTCTTT
CASSQRTGLIMNTEAFF
>TRBV3-1/TRBV3-2|TRBJ2-1|NA|NA
TGTGCCAGCAGCCAAGATCGGCAGGGCAGCCTACAGTTCTTC
CASSQDRQGSLQFF
>TRBV12-3/TRBV12-4|TRBJ2-3|NA|NA
TGTGCCAGCACCCTTTCTACAGATACGCAGTATTTT
CASTLSTDTQYF
>TRBV4-2|TRBJ1-1|NA|NA
TGTGCCAGCAGCCAAGCAGCGAGCAAAGAAGCTTTCTTT
CASSQAASKEAFF
>TRBV29-1|TRBJ1-2|NA|NA
TGCAGCGCCGGGAGGGAGGGTGGCGGCTACACCTTC
CSAGREGGGYTF
>TRBV29-1|TRBJ2-3|TRBD2|NA
TGCAGCGTTGCTCCAGCGGGGAATTCAGATACGCAGTATTTT
CSVAPAGNSDTQYF
>TRBV29-1|TRBJ2-7|TRBD2|NA
TGCAGCGTTGTACGGTCAGCGGGGGGCTACGAGCAGTACTTC
CSVVRSAGGYEQYF
>TRBV2|TRBJ1-2|NA|NA
TGTGCCAGCAGCGGACTGAACTATGGCTACACCTTC
CASSGLNYGYTF
>TRBV7-9|TRBJ1-1|TRBD1|NA
TGTGCCAGCAGCTTAGCGGGCAGGGGGCGCGGGAACACTGAAGCTTTCTTT
CASSLAGRGRGNTEAFF
>TRBV18|TRBJ1-3|TRBD1|NA
TGTGCCAGCTCACCAGGACAGGGGGACACCATATATTTT
CASSPGQGDTIYF
>TRBV2|TRBJ2-2|NA|NA
TGTGCCAGCAGGATGAGTAGCGGCACCGGGGAGCTGTTTTTT
CASRMSSGTGELFF
>TRBV20-1|TRBJ2-3|TRBD2|NA
TGCAGTGCTAGTTTGACTAGCGGGAGCACAGATACGCAGTATTTT
CSASLTSGSTDTQYF
>TRBV10-3|TRBJ1-1|NA|few
TGTGCCATTATGGACCCACAGGGATCCATGAACACTGAAGCTTTCTTT
CAIMDPQGSMNTEAFF
>TRBV7-9|TRBJ2-7|NA|NA
TGTGCCAGCAGCTTAGAACATTACGAGCAGTACTTC
CASSLEHYEQYF
>TRBV3-1/TRBV3-2|TRBJ2-3|NA|NA
TGTGCCAGCAGCCAAGCAGCGGGTACAGATACGCAGTATTTT
CASSQAAGTDTQYF
>TRBV13|TRBJ1-1|TRBD1|few
TGTGCCAGCCGAGGACAGGGGAATATCGGTCGCACTGAAGCTTTCTTT
CASRGQGNIGRTEAFF
>TRBV28|TRBJ2-7|TRBD1|NA
TGTGCCAGCAGTCGGACCGGGACAGTAGGCGAGCAGTACTTC
CASSRTGTVGEQYF
>TRBV4-1|TRBJ2-2|TRBD2|NA
TGCGCCAGCAGCCAAGGGCGGGGGGTCACCGGGGAGCTGTTTTTT
CASSQGRGVTGELFF